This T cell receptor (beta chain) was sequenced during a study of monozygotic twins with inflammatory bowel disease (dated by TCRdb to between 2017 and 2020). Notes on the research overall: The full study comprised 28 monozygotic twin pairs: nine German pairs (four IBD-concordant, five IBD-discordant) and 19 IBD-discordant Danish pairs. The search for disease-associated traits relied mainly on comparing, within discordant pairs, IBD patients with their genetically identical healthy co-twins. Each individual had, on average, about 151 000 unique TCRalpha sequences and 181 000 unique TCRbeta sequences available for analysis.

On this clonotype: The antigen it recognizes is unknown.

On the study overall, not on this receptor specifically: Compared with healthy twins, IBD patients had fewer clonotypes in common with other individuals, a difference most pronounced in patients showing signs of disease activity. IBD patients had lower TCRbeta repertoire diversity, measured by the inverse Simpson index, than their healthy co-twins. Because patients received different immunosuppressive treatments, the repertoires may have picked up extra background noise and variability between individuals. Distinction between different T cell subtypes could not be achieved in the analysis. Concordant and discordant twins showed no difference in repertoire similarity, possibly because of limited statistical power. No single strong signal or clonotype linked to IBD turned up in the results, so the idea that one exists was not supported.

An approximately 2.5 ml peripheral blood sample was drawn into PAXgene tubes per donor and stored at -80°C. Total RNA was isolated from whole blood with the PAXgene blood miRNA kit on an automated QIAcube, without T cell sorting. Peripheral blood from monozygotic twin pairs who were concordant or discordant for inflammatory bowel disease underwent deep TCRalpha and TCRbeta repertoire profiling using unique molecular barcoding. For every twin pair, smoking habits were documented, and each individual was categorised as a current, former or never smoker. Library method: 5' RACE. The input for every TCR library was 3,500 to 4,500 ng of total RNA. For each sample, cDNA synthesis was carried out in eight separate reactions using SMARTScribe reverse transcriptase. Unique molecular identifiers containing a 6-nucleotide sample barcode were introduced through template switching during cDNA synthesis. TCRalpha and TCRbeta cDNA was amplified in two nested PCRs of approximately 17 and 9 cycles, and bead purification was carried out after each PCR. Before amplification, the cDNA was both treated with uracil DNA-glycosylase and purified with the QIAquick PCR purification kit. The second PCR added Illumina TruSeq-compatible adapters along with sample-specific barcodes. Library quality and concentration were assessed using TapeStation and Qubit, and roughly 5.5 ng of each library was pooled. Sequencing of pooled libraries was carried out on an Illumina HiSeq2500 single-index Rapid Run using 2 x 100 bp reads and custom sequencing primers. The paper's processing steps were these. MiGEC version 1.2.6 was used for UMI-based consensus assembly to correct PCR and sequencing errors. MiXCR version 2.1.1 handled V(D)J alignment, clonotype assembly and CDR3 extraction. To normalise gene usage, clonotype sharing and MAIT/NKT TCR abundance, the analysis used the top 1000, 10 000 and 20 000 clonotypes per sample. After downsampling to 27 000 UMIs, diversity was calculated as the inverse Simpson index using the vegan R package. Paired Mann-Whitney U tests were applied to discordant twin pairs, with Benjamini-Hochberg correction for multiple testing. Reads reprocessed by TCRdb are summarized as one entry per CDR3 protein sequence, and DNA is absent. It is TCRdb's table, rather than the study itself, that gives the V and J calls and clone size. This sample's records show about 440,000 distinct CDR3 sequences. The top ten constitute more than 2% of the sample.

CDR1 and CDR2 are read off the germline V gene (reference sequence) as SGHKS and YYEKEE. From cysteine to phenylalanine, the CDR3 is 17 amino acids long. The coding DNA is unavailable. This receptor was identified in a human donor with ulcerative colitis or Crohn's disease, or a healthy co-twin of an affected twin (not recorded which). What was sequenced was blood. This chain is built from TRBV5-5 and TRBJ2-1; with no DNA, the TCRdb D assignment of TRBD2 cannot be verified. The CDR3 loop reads CASSLSGTSGDLGEQFF.